The clone carrying this T cell receptor (beta chain) was detected a few times. What it binds is unknown. Donors consisted of healthy bone marrow donors. The data were taken from a study of cytomegalovirus exposure and HLA in healthy donors. Findings and limits, study-wide: Productive status was seen about 87% or about 30% of the time for most TCR beta V segments in an earlier analysis. Most TCR sequences proved rare, with some public TCRs found in many donors.

This CDR3 region has 11 residues. Trimming stripped 7 bases from V and 7 bases from J, with 8 bases between. Germline V gene lookup returns CDR1 MNHEY and CDR2 SVGAGI. The PCR made use of 60 Vbeta and 13 Jbeta primers. Here immunoSEQ multiplex PCR was the method, and the copy in TCRdb shows in-frame clones only, minus some. The sample carries some 160,000 clones, 60% to 80% recorded once. The specimen was PBMCs. This rearrangement joins TRBV6-5 to TRBJ2-1; possibly TRBD1 for D (6 bases). The TCR was taken from a woman aged 25 to 39 in good health and CMV-seronegative. The CDR3 loop reads CASTQGNEQFF. The CDR3 nucleotides read TGTGCCAGCACTCAGGGGAATGAGCAGTTCTTC.